Listed below are T cell receptor beta chains from one sample, sequenced in a study of early T cells in non-severe SARS-CoV-2 infection. TCRdb analysed the 5' RACE reads with MiXCR anew, one entry per CDR3 protein. The sample contains about 80,000 distinct CDR3 sequences, 12% of which appear only once. Specimen: whole blood. These receptors were collected from an adult who was a healthcare worker with PCR-confirmed SARS-CoV-2 infection or an uninfected control (not recorded which). Both conserved end residues are part of each CDR3. Fields, in order: J gene, V gene, clone size, D gene, CDR3 DNA, CDR3 protein. A D gene is named only where the DNA matches it firmly. Size values are once, few and many counts, or a class for expanded clones, and some rows have none.

>TRBJ2-5|TRBV4-1|many|.
TGCGCCAGCAGCCTCGAACAGGGTATCCAAGAGACCCAGTACTTC
CASSLEQGIQETQYF
>TRBJ2-1|TRBV20-1|.|.
TGCAGTGCTAGAGAGGGGCACAATGAGCAGTTCTTC
CSAREGHNEQFF
>TRBJ1-2|TRBV9|many|.
TGTGCCAGCAGCGTAGGAACGCGTAACTATGGCTACACCTTC
CASSVGTRNYGYTF
>TRBJ2-5|TRBV5-1|few|.
TGCGCCAGCAGCTTGGACGGGACCACACAAGAGACCCAGTACTTC
CASSLDGTTQETQYF
>TRBJ2-7|TRBV7-9|.|TRBD1
TGTGCCAGCAGCTCCACGACAGGGGACCCCTACGAGCAGTACTTC
CASSSTTGDPYEQYF
>TRBJ2-4|TRBV5-6|few|.
TGTGCCAGCAGCGTGGACTCTACCCTAGCAAAAAACATTCAGTACTTC
CASSVDSTLAKNIQYF
>TRBJ2-1|TRBV2|few|TRBD2
TGTGCCAGCAGAGCCGGGACTAGCGGGAACAATGAGCAGTTCTTC
CASRAGTSGNNEQFF
>TRBJ2-3|TRBV6-1|many|.
TGTGCCAGCAGTGAAGCTGGGAGGTTCCGCACAGATACGCAGTATTTT
CASSEAGRFRTDTQYF
>TRBJ2-3|TRBV6-6|.|TRBD2
TGTGCCAGCACAAGCGGGAACACAGATACGCAGTATTTT
CASTSGNTDTQYF
>TRBJ1-6|TRBV27|.|.
TGTGCCAGCAGCCGATGGAGGGTAGAATCACCCCTCCACTTT
CASSRWRVESPLHF
>TRBJ1-2|TRBV7-2|many|.
TGTGCCAGCAGCTTGGGCGGCGGCGCGCCCTTAGGCTACACCTTC
CASSLGGGAPLGYTF
>TRBJ2-3|TRBV12-3/TRBV12-4|many|.
TGTGCCAGTGCCTTAGGGGAGTCCCCAGATACGCAGTATTTT
CASALGESPDTQYF
>TRBJ2-3|TRBV5-1|many|TRBD2
TGCGCCAGCAGCTTGCCGGGAGTAGCGGGAGGGAGCACAGATACGCAGTATTTT
CASSLPGVAGGSTDTQYF
>TRBJ1-1|TRBV5-1|.|TRBD1
TGCGCCAGCAGCTCAGGGACAGCATACGAGAAGACTGAAGCTTTCTTT
CASSSGTAYEKTEAFF
>TRBJ2-2|TRBV6-8|many|TRBD2
TGTGCCAGCGGCTCCCTCGGGACTAGCGGGACCGGGGAGCTGTTTTTT
CASGSLGTSGTGELFF
>TRBJ2-1|TRBV19|many|TRBD2
TGTGCCTACCGGGGTAGCGGGAGTTGTCACAATGAGCAGTTCTTC
CAYRGSGSCHNEQFF
>TRBJ2-7|TRBV6-5|few|.
TGTGCCAGCAGTTACGGGGGTTTTTCTCGGAACGAGCAGTACTTC
CASSYGGFSRNEQYF
>TRBJ2-3|TRBV7-6|few|TRBD1
TGTGCCAGCAGCGTAGGACCGGGACAGGGAGGCCCAGATACGCAGTATTTT
CASSVGPGQGGPDTQYF
>TRBJ2-7|TRBV20-1|.|TRBD2
TGCAGTGCTAGAGTCCCCGGGACTAGACCATACGAGCAGTACTTC
CSARVPGTRPYEQYF
>TRBJ2-1|TRBV18|.|TRBD2
TGTGCCAGCTCACCACTTCCTCTAGCGGAAAGCTACAATGAGCAGTTCTTC
CASSPLPLAESYNEQFF
>TRBJ2-5|TRBV7-3|many|TRBD2
TGTGCCAGCAGCTCCCCGGGACTAGCGGAAGAGACCCAGTACTTC
CASSSPGLAEETQYF
>TRBJ2-7|TRBV19|.|.
TGTGCCAGCAGCCCCGGAGTCAGCGAGCAGTACTTC
CASSPGVSEQYF
>TRBJ2-5|TRBV5-6|.|.
TGTGCCAGCAGCTTGTGGCAGAGGGAGACCCAGTACTTC
CASSLWQRETQYF
>TRBJ2-7|TRBV11-2|many|.
TGTGCCAGCAGCCCCCTGGGGCGGAGGGCACAGTACGAGCAGTACTTC
CASSPLGRRAQYEQYF
>TRBJ2-6|TRBV7-3|many|.
TGTGCCAGCAGCCAAAGCCGGGGGATTGGGGCCAACGTCCTGACTTTC
CASSQSRGIGANVLTF
>TRBJ2-1|TRBV9|.|.
TGTGCCAGCAACCTCTCTTCCCATAAGAGGGGGAGGGCCTTGGGAATGGCACCGTACAATGAGCAGTTCTTC
CASNLSSHKRGRALGMAPYNEQFF
>TRBJ2-3|TRBV12-3/TRBV12-4|many|TRBD2
TGTGCCAGCAGCTTTCCTGGGACTAGCGGGAGTCAGTTT
CASSFPGTSGSQF
>TRBJ2-3|TRBV5-6|few|.
TGTGCCAGCAGCTTGGCCCCCAGCACAGATACGCAGTATTTT
CASSLAPSTDTQYF
>TRBJ2-3|TRBV5-1|many|TRBD2
TGCGCCAGCAGCTCAGGACTAGCCCAAGATACGCAGTATTTT
CASSSGLAQDTQYF
>TRBJ2-1|TRBV21-1|few|.
TGTGCCAGCAGCAACCTACCCGATGAGCAGTTCTTC
CASSNLPDEQFF
>TRBJ2-7|TRBV7-6|few|TRBD1
TGTGCCAGCAGCGACGGACAGGACGAGCAGTACTTC
CASSDGQDEQYF
>TRBJ2-3|TRBV24-1|few|.
TGTGCCACCAGTGACCCCTCCGTTAAGACCGTTAGCACAGATACGCAGTATTTT
CATSDPSVKTVSTDTQYF
>TRBJ2-7|TRBV5-1|many|.
TGCGCCAGCAGCTTGCAGGGCGACTCCTACGAGCAGTACTTC
CASSLQGDSYEQYF
>TRBJ2-7|TRBV3-1|.|.
TGTGCCAGCAGCCAAGTCCCCCAAGTCCCCCACGAGCAGTACTTC
CASSQVPQVPHEQYF
>TRBJ2-2|TRBV29-1|few|.
TGCAGCGGAAGAGGGCAGAACACCGGGGAGCTGTTTTTT
CSGRGQNTGELFF
>TRBJ1-1|TRBV7-8|few|.
TGTGCCAGCAGCCTAAGGGGATCCATATCGACTGAAGCTTTCTTT
CASSLRGSISTEAFF
>TRBJ1-4|TRBV6-5|few|.
TGTGCCAGCAGTTACTCGAGAAGCTGGGAAAAACTGTTTTTT
CASSYSRSWEKLFF
>TRBJ2-3|TRBV29-1|few|TRBD2
TGCAGCGTCGCGGGACTAGCGGGAGGCGGCACAGATACGCAGTATTTT
CSVAGLAGGGTDTQYF
>TRBJ2-7|TRBV7-2|.|.
TGTGCCAGCAGCTTGTATCCGGGAACAAACTACGAGCAGTACTTC
CASSLYPGTNYEQYF
>TRBJ2-2|TRBV5-1|.|.
TGCGCCAGCAGCAAGTCAATCCCGGAGAACACCGGGCAGCTGTTTTTT
CASSKSIPENTGQLFF
>TRBJ2-5|TRBV27|.|.
TGTGCCAGCAGTTTATACAGCGGCGCAGAGGAGACCCAGTACTTC
CASSLYSGAEETQYF
>TRBJ1-3|TRBV29-1|.|.
TGCAGCGTTGAGAATCGGGGAGAGGGTGGCACCATATATTTT
CSVENRGEGGTIYF
>TRBJ2-1|TRBV28|.|.
TGTGCCAGCAGTTTAGGGTCCAACCCCAATGAGCAGTTCTTC
CASSLGSNPNEQFF
>TRBJ2-7|TRBV14|few|.
TGTGCCAGCAGCCAAGAGCTCCGGGGTAACGAGCAGTACTTC
CASSQELRGNEQYF
>TRBJ2-3|TRBV29-1|.|TRBD1
TGCAGCGTTGAACCGGGACAGGGGTACACAGATACGCAGTATTTT
CSVEPGQGYTDTQYF
>TRBJ1-5|TRBV7-2|.|.
TGTGCCAGCAGCTTAGCGTCGAGTAGCAATCAGCCCCAGCATTTT
CASSLASSSNQPQHF
>TRBJ1-5|TRBV20-1|many|.
TGCAGTGCTAGGGACACCAATCAGCCCCAGCATTTT
CSARDTNQPQHF
>TRBJ2-6|TRBV7-9|many|TRBD1
TGTGCCAGCAGCTTAAGGGACAGCCCCTCTGGGGCCAACGTCCTGACTTTC
CASSLRDSPSGANVLTF
>TRBJ2-3|TRBV21-1|many|.
TGTGCCAGCAGCAACGGGACTAGCCGCGATACGCAGTATTTT
CASSNGTSRDTQYF
>TRBJ2-1|TRBV20-1|many|TRBD1
TGCAGTGCGGCTACCCGACAGGGTCGCAATGAGCAGTTCTTC
CSAATRQGRNEQFF
>TRBJ1-1|TRBV29-1|.|.
TGCAGCGTGGCAACACAGAACACTGAAGCTTTCTTT
CSVATQNTEAFF
>TRBJ2-1|TRBV28|few|TRBD2
TGTGCCACCGGGACTAGCGGCCGGGACAATGAGCAGTTCTTC
CATGTSGRDNEQFF
>TRBJ2-7|TRBV5-1|many|.
TGCGCCAGCAGTTACGCCGGGACACCCCAAGAAGAGCAGTACTTC
CASSYAGTPQEEQYF
>TRBJ2-5|TRBV27|.|.
TGTGCCAGCAGCACCGGGGGGACCCAGTACTTC
CASSTGGTQYF